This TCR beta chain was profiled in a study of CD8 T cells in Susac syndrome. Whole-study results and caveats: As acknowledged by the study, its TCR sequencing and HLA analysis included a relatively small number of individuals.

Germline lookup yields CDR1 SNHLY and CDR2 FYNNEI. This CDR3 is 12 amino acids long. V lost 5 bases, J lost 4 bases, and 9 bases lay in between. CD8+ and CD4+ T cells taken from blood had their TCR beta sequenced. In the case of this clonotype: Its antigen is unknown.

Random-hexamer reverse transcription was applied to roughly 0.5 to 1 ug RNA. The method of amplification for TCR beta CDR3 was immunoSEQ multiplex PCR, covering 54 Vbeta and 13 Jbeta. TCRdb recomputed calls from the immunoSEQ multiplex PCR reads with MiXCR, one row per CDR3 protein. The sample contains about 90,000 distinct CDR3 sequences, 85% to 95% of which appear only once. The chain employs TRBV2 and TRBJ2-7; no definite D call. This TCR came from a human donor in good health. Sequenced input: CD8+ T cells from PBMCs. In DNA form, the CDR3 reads TGTGCCAGCAGTCACCGCCTTTACGAGCAGTACTTC. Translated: CASSHRLYEQYF.